The 22 T cell receptor beta chains reported below all come from one sample, sequenced in a study of cytomegalovirus exposure and HLA in healthy donors. PCR used 60 Vbeta primers and 13 Jbeta primers. Data came from immunoSEQ multiplex PCR; TCRdb stores just in-frame clones and leaves some out. The repertoire includes roughly 120,000 clones, around 80% of them detected once, and approximately 0.22% sits in the top ten. Sequencing was performed on PBMCs. All receptors derive from a man aged 45-65 years in good health and CMV-seronegative.

J is TRBJ2-7 and V is TRBV7-8; TRBD1 aligns across 9 bases. CDR3 length: 16 amino acids. Germline V gene lookup returns CDR1 SGHVS and CDR2 FQNEAQ. With 4 bases clipped from V and 2 bases from J, the junction kept 9 bases outside the gene matches. The CDR3 DNA sequence: TGTGCCAGCAGCTATCCTTCCCGGGACAGGGCCTACGAGCAGTACTTC. This encodes CASSYPSRDRAYEQYF.

The chain is built from TRBV15 and TRBJ2-1, with a tentative D call TRBD2 (6 bases). This CDR3 spans 14 amino acids. Per the germline V gene, CDR1 is LNHNV and CDR2 is YYDKDF (reference sequence). The V end lost 4 bases, the J end lost 3 bases, and 10 bases lay between the germline ends. The CDR3 is CATSNLDYYNEQFF. The CDR3, as DNA: TGTGCCACCAGCAATTTGGACTACTACAATGAGCAGTTCTTC.

This clone was seen a few times. This chain's CDR3 is CASSLELASGRHEQYF. CDR3 in DNA: TGTGCCAGCAGCCTAGAACTAGCTAGCGGGAGACACGAGCAGTACTTC. The chain couples TRBV7-9 to TRBJ2-7; 10 bases are shared with TRBD2. The CDR3 is made up of 16 amino acids. The V gene's germline CDR1 is SEHNR and CDR2 FQNEAQ (reference sequence). The V gene end was trimmed by 5 bases and the J gene end by 5 bases; junction bases not matched to a gene: 12. The full variable domain, rest sourced from reference TRBV7-9 and TRBJ2-7, is DTGVSQNPRHKITKRGQNVTFRCDPISEHNRLYWYRQTLGQGPEFLTYFQNEAQLEKSRLLSDRFSAERPKGSFSTLEIQRTEQGDSAMYLCASSLELASGRHEQYFGPGTRLTVT.

The table lists this clone with a few counts. The chain recombines TRBV10-3 with TRBJ1-4; 8 bases match TRBD1. The germline gives CDR1 ENHRY, CDR2 SYGVKD. The CDR3 runs to 15 residues. V lost 6 bases and J lost 7; bases outside the gene matches: 10. CDR3 sequence: CAISSGQGQVEKLFF. The CDR3 region has the DNA TGTGCCATCAGCTCCGGACAGGGACAGGTTGAAAAACTGTTTTTT.

This clone was counted between two and nine times. The CDR3 region is CAHRGGHNSPLHF. As DNA, the CDR3 is TGTGCCCATCGGGGGGGCCATAATTCACCCCTCCACTTT. This chain connects TRBV28 to TRBJ1-6, with D tentatively TRBD1 (6 bases). The CDR3 is 13 amino acids. The ends were cut back, 11 bases at V and 5 bases at J, with 13 bases in the middle. The V gene's germline CDR1 is MDHEN and CDR2 SYDVKM.

In the case of this clone: This sample also contains other DNA sequences that code for the same CDR3. This chain uses TRBV7-2 with TRBJ1-2, with 7 positions matching TRBD1. The CDR3 totals 13 residues. Germline-derived CDR1 and CDR2 are SGHTA and FQGNSA. After removal of 4 bases from V and 5 bases from J, the junction contained 4 bases not matched to a gene. The DNA for the CDR3 is TGTGCCAGCAGCTCAGGGGGTTTGTATGGCTACACCTTC. Its translation: CASSSGGLYGYTF.

This clone has a handful of counts. The chain carries TRBV28 and TRBJ2-7, with 7 bases lining up with TRBD1. V trimming: 7 bases; J trimming: 4 bases; junction bases outside the gene matches: 10. CDR1 is MDHEN and CDR2 is SYDVKM in the germline V gene. The length of the CDR3 is 14 residues. DNA of the CDR3: TGTGCCAGCAACCTAGGGGGCCAGGGTTACGAGCAGTACTTC. It translates to CASNLGGQGYEQYF.

This chain connects TRBV19 to TRBJ1-1; possible D gene TRBD1, 6 bases. The V end lost 4 bases, the J end lost 0 bases, and 18 bases lay between the germline ends. The CDR3 consists of 17 residues. From germline, CDR1 is LNHDA and CDR2 SQIVND (reference sequence). CDR3 DNA sequence: TGTGCCAGTAGTACAACCGGGACAATGAATTTGAACACTGAAGCTTTCTTT. Its protein is CASSTTGTMNLNTEAFF.

The chain couples TRBV18 to TRBJ2-5, with 7 bases that match TRBD1. This CDR3 spans 15 amino acids. V lost 2 bases, J lost 5 bases, and 8 bases stayed unmatched. The germline V gene has CDR1 KGHSH and CDR2 LQKENI. In DNA, the CDR3 is TGTGCCAGCTCACCATCGTTAGGGGGCGGTGAGACCCAGTACTTC. It yields the protein CASSPSLGGGETQYF.

The genes are TRBV15 and TRBJ2-1; 10 bases are shared with TRBD2. Germline-derived CDR1 and CDR2 are LNHNV and YYDKDF (reference sequence). The CDR3 runs to 15 residues. Trimming at V came to 5 bases and at J to 5 bases, leaving 6 bases not matched to a gene. In nucleotides, the CDR3 is TGTGCCACCAGCCCCGGGACTAGCGCGGACAATGAGCAGTTCTTC. Encoded protein: CATSPGTSADNEQFF.

This clone was recorded a few times. This chain joins TRBV5-4 and TRBJ1-5; D not certain. The CDR3 is 13 amino acids. V shed 0 bases and J shed 6 bases, with 7 bases lying between them. The germline V gene encodes CDR1 SGHNT and CDR2 YYREEE (reference sequence). CDR3 sequence reads: CASSLGAGQPQHF. As DNA, the CDR3 is TGTGCCAGCAGCTTGGGAGCGGGTCAGCCCCAGCATTTT.

This sequence joins TRBV5-1 and TRBJ2-5, with D possibly TRBD2 on 6 matching bases. The germline V and J ends were trimmed by 0 bases and 4 bases, with 13 bases remaining between them. CDR3 length: 15 residues. The germline gives CDR1 SGHRS, CDR2 YFSETQ. The CDR3 protein is CASSLVRGVRETQYF. The CDR3 DNA is TGCGCCAGCAGCTTGGTGCGGGGAGTCCGAGAGACCCAGTACTTC.

This rearrangement joins TRBV19 to TRBJ1-3, with TRBD1 matching over 10 bases. With V trimmed by 3 bases and J by 3 bases, 5 bases remained unmatched. The CDR3 totals 16 residues. Germline V CDR1 and CDR2: LNHDA, SQIVND (reference sequence). In DNA form, the CDR3 reads TGTGCCAGTAGTATCAAGGGACAGGGGTTTGGAAACACCATATATTTT. Translated: CASSIKGQGFGNTIYF.

This clone showed up just once. This chain uses TRBV6-1 with TRBJ1-5; no reliable D call. V dropped 6 bases and J dropped 0 bases, with 9 bases sitting between them. Germline V gene data show CDR1 as MNHNS and CDR2 as SASEGT. CDR3 size: 14 residues. The CDR3 sequence is CASSGGHSNQPQHF. In nucleotides, the CDR3 is TGTGCCAGCAGCGGCGGGCATAGCAATCAGCCCCAGCATTTT.

The V gene is TRBV28, the J gene TRBJ2-7; TRBD2 is a possible D gene (5 bases). The germline V gene encodes CDR1 MDHEN and CDR2 SYDVKM. The CDR3 consists of 14 residues. Between the trimmed V and J ends, which lost 7 bases and 6 bases, there was a span of 19 bases. The CDR3: CASTEDWNTFEQYF. In nucleotides, the CDR3 is TGTGCCAGCACCGAGGACTGGAATACTTTCGAGCAGTACTTC.

The J gene is TRBJ2-5, the V gene TRBV27; no clear D. The J call may not be correct, given that the DNA end is closer to TRBJ2-7. This CDR3 spans 15 amino acids. Per the germline V gene, CDR1 is MNHEY and CDR2 is SMNVEV (reference sequence). The CDR3 spells CASSPLLRGSYEQYF. The DNA for the CDR3 is TGTGCCAGCAGTCCACTCCTCCGCGGCTCCTACGAGCAGTACTTC.

This sequence joins TRBV6-5 and TRBJ1-1; D might be TRBD1 (6 bases). V was cut by 8 bases and J by 0 bases, with 16 bases left in between. Germline CDR1 reads MNHEY; CDR2 reads SVGAGI. The CDR3 is 15 amino acids. This CDR3 reads CASSWRGALNTEAFF. The CDR3 DNA sequence: TGTGCCAGCTCATGGCGGGGGGCATTGAACACTGAAGCTTTCTTT.

The chain employs TRBV4-2 and TRBJ2-7, with no clear D. Per germline, CDR1 LGHNA and CDR2 YNFKEQ. The CDR3 extends over 16 amino acids. Trimming pared 0 bases from V and 0 bases from J, leaving 12 bases between. In DNA, the CDR3 is TGTGCCAGCAGCCAAGACGCCTCCACGGTCTCCTACGAGCAGTACTTC. Translating gives CASSQDASTVSYEQYF.

This rearrangement joins TRBV29-1 to TRBJ2-1; 9 bases are shared with TRBD2. Germline assignment: CDR1 SQVTM and CDR2 ANQGSEA. J was trimmed by 5 bases and V by 3 bases; bases with no gene match: 2. CDR3 length: 13 residues. CDR3 residues: CSVEASGNNEQFF. The CDR3 DNA reads as TGCAGCGTTGAGGCTAGCGGGAACAATGAGCAGTTCTTC.

The chain links TRBV19 to TRBJ1-4, with D unresolved. The CDR3 is 16 amino acids. CDR1 LNHDA and CDR2 SQIVND come from the germline V gene (reference sequence). V lost 7 bases, J lost 0 bases, and 15 bases lay in between. In DNA, the CDR3 is TGTGCCAGTACCCTCAGCGCGAGTGCAACTAATGAAAAACTGTTTTTT. Protein: CASTLSASATNEKLFF.

The chain recombines TRBV5-4 with TRBJ2-3, with 7 bases lining up with TRBD1. Germline CDR1 reads SGHNT; CDR2 reads YYREEE (reference sequence). This CDR3 is 15 amino acids long. Trimming removed 3 bases from V and 4 bases from J; junction bases left unmatched: 8. The DNA of the CDR3 is TGTGCCAGCAGCTCGACAGGGTTTGATCCAGATACGCAGTATTTT. Its translation is CASSSTGFDPDTQYF.

The rearrangement links TRBV6-1 to TRBJ1-6, with a weak D call TRBD1 (5 bases). Germline CDR1 MNHNS, CDR2 SASEGT. This CDR3 is built from 13 residues. V shed 4 bases and J shed 9 bases, with 10 bases lying between them. CDR3 region: CASSGGEVSPLHF. The DNA for the CDR3 is TGTGCCAGCAGTGGGGGGGAGGTTTCACCCCTCCACTTT.